The 17 T cell receptor beta chains listed next were all sequenced from one sample in a study of blood T cell repertoires in COVID-19. Method: immunoSEQ multiplex PCR; TCRdb's copy keeps in-frame clones and lacks some. The sample carries hundreds of thousands of clones, about 90% recorded once. The sample consisted of peripheral blood. The receptor source for this set is a woman aged 45-65 years with COVID-19, enrolled during active disease.

J is TRBJ1-1 and V is TRBV28; perhaps TRBD1 as D (5 bases). Germline V gives CDR1 MDHEN, CDR2 SYDVKM. V gave up 6 bases and J gave up 11 bases, with 10 bases separating them. CDR3 length: 10 amino acids. The CDR3 DNA sequence: TGTGCCAGCAGGGGGCATCGGGCTTTCTTT. Encoded protein: CASRGHRAFF.

The count of this clone is one. The rearrangement joins TRBV6-2 or TRBV6-3 to TRBJ2-1; perhaps TRBD1 as D (6 bases). The CDR3 spans 17 residues. CDR1 and CDR2 from the germline V gene are MNHEY and SVGEGT. V gave up 0 bases and J gave up 8 bases, with 20 bases separating them. CDR3 nucleotides: TGTGCCAGCAGTTACTCGTACGCGGCAGGGGCCCATGATGAGCAGTTCTTC. Residues: CASSYSYAAGAHDEQFF.

This clone was observed once. V usage is TRBV4-3 and J usage is TRBJ1-1; D is unclear. V was cut by 1 base and J by 4 bases, with 13 bases left in between. Germline lookup yields CDR1 LGHNA and CDR2 YSLEER. The CDR3 spans 15 residues. Written as DNA, the CDR3 is TGCGCCAGCAGCCAAGTCGACGGTCGAGGCACTGAAGCTTTCTTT. It translates to CASSQVDGRGTEAFF.

The rearrangement links TRBV3-1 (or the pseudogene TRBV3-2) to TRBJ2-5; no definite D call. Germline CDR1 is LGHDT and CDR2 is YNNKEL (reference sequence). The CDR3 loop spans 15 amino acids. The V gene lost 0 bases and the J gene lost 4 bases, with 12 bases spanning the gap. The chain's CDR3 is CASSQEAARLETQYF. In nucleotides, the CDR3 is TGTGCCAGCAGCCAAGAGGCAGCGCGGTTAGAGACCCAGTACTTC.

The chain couples TRBV4-2 to TRBJ2-1; D not resolved. This CDR3 has 14 amino acids. CDR1 is LGHNA and CDR2 is YNFKEQ in the germline V gene. Trimming cost V 0 bases and J 1 base, with 4 bases left between them. The DNA for the CDR3 is TGTGCCAGCAGCCAAGATACATCCTACAATGAGCAGTTCTTC. It encodes CASSQDTSYNEQFF.

V and J are TRBV10-3 and TRBJ2-1; 13 bases align to TRBD2. This CDR3 is built from 15 residues. Germline assignment: CDR1 ENHRY and CDR2 SYGVKD. V dropped 5 bases and J dropped 5; count of bases not matched to a gene: 3. CDR3 in DNA: TGTGCCATCAGTCAACTAGCGGGAGGGCACAATGAGCAGTTCTTC. Translating gives CAISQLAGGHNEQFF.

The chain recombines TRBV6-5 with TRBJ1-5; D is unresolved. The CDR3 runs to 14 residues. Deletions cut 5 bases from V and 1 base from J, with 9 bases between. Germline-derived CDR1 and CDR2 are MNHEY and SVGAGI. CDR3 DNA: TGTGCCAGCAGTCGGACGGGAAGCAATCAGCCCCAGCATTTT. The encoded protein is CASSRTGSNQPQHF.

The rearrangement links TRBV24-1 to TRBJ1-2, with 8 positions matching TRBD1. The length of the CDR3 is 12 residues. Germline V gene data show CDR1 as KGHDR and CDR2 as SFDVKD. Trimming at V came to 12 bases and at J to 2 bases, leaving 4 bases not matched to a gene. The CDR3 nucleotides read TGTGCCGCAGGACAGGGAAACTATGGCTACACCTTC. The encoded protein is CAAGQGNYGYTF.

V is TRBV6-1 and J is TRBJ2-3, with 13 bases identical to TRBD2. Germline loops: CDR1 MNHNS, CDR2 SASEGT. The CDR3 runs to 18 residues. V shed 3 bases and J 1 base; nucleotides not matched to a gene: 7. The CDR3 loop is CASSDGWTSGRGTDTQYF. The CDR3 nucleotides read TGTGCCAGCAGTGATGGATGGACTAGCGGGAGAGGCACAGATACGCAGTATTTT.

The chain employs TRBV7-9 and TRBJ1-2; 7 nucleotides align to TRBD1. Germline V lookup: CDR1 SEHNR, CDR2 FQNEAQ (reference sequence). J was trimmed by 5 bases and V by 7 bases; bases with no gene match: 19. This CDR3 contains 17 residues. CDR3 in amino acids: CASKKSGRGAGGYGYTF. The CDR3, as DNA: TGTGCCAGCAAAAAAAGCGGTCGGGGCGCAGGGGGTTATGGCTACACCTTC.

The chain combines TRBV19 with TRBJ2-1; weak D call: TRBD1 (5 bases). V shed 10 bases and J shed 2 bases, with 6 bases lying between them. CDR3 length equals 11 residues. Germline assignment: CDR1 LNHDA and CDR2 SQIVND (reference sequence). The CDR3: CATQAYNEQFF. The CDR3 DNA reads as TGTGCCACACAGGCCTACAATGAGCAGTTCTTC.

This chain joins TRBV27 and TRBJ2-7; TRBD1 agrees at 7 bases. J was trimmed by 2 bases and V by 4 bases; bases with no gene match: 2. Germline assignment: CDR1 MNHEY and CDR2 SMNVEV (reference sequence). This CDR3 is built from 13 residues. The CDR3 nucleotides read TGTGCCAGCAGTTGGGGGACAGCCTACGAGCAGTACTTC. Translating gives CASSWGTAYEQYF.

V gene TRBV2 combines with J gene TRBJ2-3; TRBD1 might be the D (6 bases). There are 13 residues in the CDR3. The germline V gene encodes CDR1 SNHLY and CDR2 FYNNEI. V was cut by 6 bases and J by 9 bases, with 16 bases left in between. CDR3 sequence: CASRKNRDTTQYF. As DNA, the CDR3 is TGTGCCAGCAGAAAGAACCGGGACACCACGCAGTATTTT.

The rearrangement links TRBV27 to TRBJ2-1, with D unresolved. Germline V lookup: CDR1 MNHEY, CDR2 SMNVEV (reference sequence). The CDR3 extends over 15 amino acids. Trimming stripped 1 base from V and 5 bases from J, with 12 bases between. The CDR3 DNA is TGTGCCAGCAGTTTATGGCAGGCCGTGAACAATGAGCAGTTCTTC. Its translation: CASSLWQAVNNEQFF.

This clone has a single count. The chain has TRBV5-4 and TRBJ2-1, with a possible D match to TRBD2 (6 bases). The V gene lost 0 bases and the J gene lost 9 bases, with 16 bases spanning the gap. Germline CDR1 SGHNT, CDR2 YYREEE (reference sequence). The CDR3 covers 15 residues. CDR3 DNA: TGTGCCAGCAGCTTGGGTGCGGGAAGTGCGGGTGAGCAGTTCTTC. It yields the protein CASSLGAGSAGEQFF.

The genes are TRBV3-1 (or the pseudogene TRBV3-2) and TRBJ2-1; D may be TRBD2 (6 bases). In germline, CDR1 is LGHDT, CDR2 YNNKEL (reference sequence). The V end was cut by 4 bases, the J end by 8 bases, with 12 bases between. The CDR3 is 13 residues long. CDR3 coding DNA: TGTGCCAGCAGCCCCCAACTAGCCTATGAGCAGTTCTTC. Its translation: CASSPQLAYEQFF.

The rearrangement links TRBV5-4 to TRBJ1-2; D may be TRBD1 (6 bases). V was shortened by 3 bases and J by 8 bases, with 14 bases between the two germline ends. CDR3 length equals 13 residues. CDR1 is SGHNT and CDR2 is YYREEE in the germline V gene (reference sequence). The chain's CDR3 is CASSSFSGDGYTF. Written as DNA, the CDR3 is TGTGCCAGCAGCTCATTCTCAGGGGACGGCTACACCTTC.